The next 2 T cell receptor beta chains were all read from a single sample in a study of CD8+CD57+ T cells in acquired aplastic anemia (dated by TCRdb to about 2018). TCRdb names Illumina HiSeq 2000 as the instrument used. Profiling of TCR beta VDJ combinations and CDR3 sequences used genomic DNA as the template. TCRdb's own reprocessing of the public reads used fastp at Q25 and MiXCR and kept productive beta chains. CDR3 protein duplicates are merged, each entry listing the most common genes and DNA. Within this sample are 260,000 or so distinct CDR3 sequences, with approximately 79% of them counted one time only. The ten biggest clones cover approximately 40% of the sample. Flow cytometry had shown CD8+CD57+ cell expansion in the patients selected for sequencing. The specimen sequenced was sorted CD4+, CD8+, or CD8+CD57+ T cells (not recorded which) from PBMCs. The receptors were sampled from a human donor with aplastic anemia.

The sample holds one count of this clonotype. This CDR3 reads CASSSGVTGYHSSLHF. CDR3 DNA sequence: TGTGCCAGCAGCTCCGGGGTTACGGGCTATCATTCCTCCCTCCACTTT. This rearrangement joins TRBV7-9 to TRBJ1-6, with D unclear. V gave up 4 bases and J gave up 14 bases, with 24 bases separating them. The CDR3 covers 16 residues. Germline CDR1 is SEHNR and CDR2 is FQNEAQ (reference sequence).

The genes are TRBV10-3 and TRBJ1-2; 7 bases agree with TRBD1. The J segment lost 4 bases and the V segment lost 2 bases, leaving 10 bases of the junction unmatched. Germline CDR1 ENHRY, CDR2 SYGVKD. This CDR3 is built from 16 residues. The CDR3, as DNA: TGTGCCATCAGTGAGCCGGGACAGCAGGACCCCTATGGCTACACCTTC. Residues: CAISEPGQQDPYGYTF.